Listed here are 9 T cell receptor beta chains from one sample, sequenced in a study of cytomegalovirus exposure and HLA in healthy donors. Primers included in the PCR were 60 Vbeta and 13 Jbeta primers. Data came from immunoSEQ multiplex PCR; TCRdb stores just in-frame clones and leaves some out. The sample holds 120,000 to 150,000 clones, approximately 78% seen once. The specimen was PBMCs. The receptors derive from a man aged 35 to 55 in good health and CMV-seropositive.

V gene TRBV28 combines with J gene TRBJ1-5; 7 positions agree with TRBD1. This CDR3 is 13 amino acids long. V was clipped by 5 bases and J by 7 bases; unmatched bases: 5. CDR1 MDHEN and CDR2 SYDVKM come from the germline V gene. This CDR3 is CASSADRQQPQHF. The CDR3 DNA sequence: TGTGCCAGCAGTGCGGACAGGCAACAGCCCCAGCATTTT.

The genes are TRBV11-2 and TRBJ2-7; D is uncertain. The CDR3 is made up of 12 amino acids. Germline-derived CDR1 and CDR2 are SGHAT and FQNNGV. The germline V and J ends were trimmed by 2 bases and 3 bases, with 5 bases remaining between them. The CDR3 sequence: CASSLQNYEQYF. For the CDR3, the DNA is TGTGCCAGCAGCTTACAAAACTACGAGCAGTACTTC.

This chain links TRBV4-3 with TRBJ2-7; 9 nucleotides agree with TRBD2. The germline V gene has CDR1 LGHNA and CDR2 YSLEER. The ends lost 1 base at V and 2 bases at J; junction bases unmatched: 3. CDR3 length equals 15 residues. DNA for the CDR3: TGCGCCAGCAGCCAAGTAGCGGGAGAGCCCTACGAGCAGTACTTC. The encoded protein is CASSQVAGEPYEQYF.

The chain carries TRBV7-6 and TRBJ2-1, with 15 bases fitting TRBD2. The CDR3 is made up of 14 amino acids. The ends lost 4 bases at V and 10 bases at J; junction bases unmatched: 2. Germline lookup yields CDR1 SGHVS and CDR2 FNYEAQ. The CDR3 DNA reads as TGTGCCAGCAGCTCAGGACTAGCGGGAGGGGAGCAGTTCTTC. Translated: CASSSGLAGGEQFF.

V and J are TRBV5-5 and TRBJ2-1; a weak D match, TRBD1 (6 bases). This CDR3 comprises 15 residues. V lost 0 bases and J 7 bases, leaving 14 bases between the germline ends. The germline V gene encodes CDR1 SGHKS and CDR2 YYEKEE (reference sequence). The CDR3 coding sequence is TGTGCCAGCAGCTTGGCCCAACAGGGCTGGAATGAGCAGTTCTTC. This encodes CASSLAQQGWNEQFF.

This clone has only a few counts. The chain has TRBV6-1 and TRBJ1-2, with D hard to call. The ends were cut back, 2 bases at V and 2 bases at J, with 12 bases in the middle. The CDR3 totals 15 residues. CDR1 and CDR2 (germline): MNHNS, SASEGT. The DNA for the CDR3 is TGTGCCAGCAGTGAACTACCGGGGATAAACTATGGCTACACCTTC. As protein: CASSELPGINYGYTF.

The gene calls are TRBV27 and TRBJ2-7; 9 bases agree with TRBD2. This CDR3 is 15 amino acids long. Germline values: CDR1 MNHEY, CDR2 SMNVEV (reference sequence). J lost 6 bases, V lost 5 bases, and 11 bases had no gene match. The chain's CDR3 is CASSRLGGRVVEQYF. The CDR3 nucleotides are TGTGCCAGCAGTAGGTTGGGCGGGAGGGTTGTCGAGCAGTACTTC.

The chain combines TRBV27 with TRBJ2-1; 7 bases map to TRBD1. V gave up 6 bases and J gave up 0 bases; unmatched junction bases: 8. The CDR3 extends over 16 amino acids. Germline V gives CDR1 MNHEY, CDR2 SMNVEV (reference sequence). Written as DNA, the CDR3 is TGTGCCAGCAGCCTAGAGGGGGCGAACTCCTACAATGAGCAGTTCTTC. As protein: CASSLEGANSYNEQFF.

The rearrangement joins TRBV7-2 to TRBJ2-3; 7 positions match TRBD2. Germline CDR1 is SGHTA and CDR2 is FQGNSA. CDR3 length equals 18 residues. V shed 0 bases and J 3 bases; nucleotides not matched to a gene: 12. The CDR3 DNA is TGTGCCAGCAGCTTAGCGGGGAAGGGGAGGGCCAGGACAGATACGCAGTATTTT. Translated, it gives CASSLAGKGRARTDTQYF.